This T cell receptor (beta chain) was identified during a study of breast tumors, draining lymph nodes, adjacent tissues. General study findings and limits: Compared with lymph nodes, tumors were less diverse; compared with nontumor tissue, more.

The lymph nodes were axillary draining lymph nodes from breast cancer patients. This clonotype has a single count. No antigen is known for it. With 2 bases removed from V and 8 bases from J, the gap between germline ends came to 4 bases. Per the germline V gene, CDR1 is MDHEN and CDR2 is SYDVKM. The CDR3 length is 11 residues. TCRdb reprocessed the multiplex PCR reads via MiXCR and lists one record per CDR3 protein. Of approximately 130,000 distinct CDR3 sequences in the sample, over 20% are singletons; the top ten hold 2% to 2.5%. This clonotype was obtained from a female donor with breast cancer. Some clones in this sample may be carry-over from other donors' samples. Specimen: axillary lymph node tissue. This sequence joins TRBV28 and TRBJ2-4; D is undetermined. The CDR3 DNA is TGTGCCAGCAGTTTAGTTGACATTCAGTACTTC. Encoded protein: CASSLVDIQYF.